This is a list of T cell receptor beta chains from one sample in a study of T cells after yellow fever vaccination. TCRdb re-analysed the 5' RACE reads in MiXCR, keeping a single row per CDR3 protein. The table lists 99,000 or so distinct CDR3 sequences, under 7% of them singletons. This specimen was CD8+ T cells sorted from PBMCs, taken 10 days after the yellow fever booster vaccination. Source of these receptors: a man between 18 and 35 years old who received the YFV17D yellow fever vaccine. Each CDR3 is given with its conserved first and last residue. Each record gives: V gene, D gene, J gene, clone size, CDR3 DNA, CDR3 protein. The D gene is left open where the match is weak. Expanded clones get a size class; other rows say once, few or many, or leave the size out.

v_gene: TRBV6-5; d_gene: .; j_gene: TRBJ2-1; abundance: many; CDR3nt: TGTGCCAGCAGTTCCGCCGGGACTCCGCAGTTCTTC; CDR3aa: CASSSAGTPQFF
v_gene: TRBV11-3; d_gene: TRBD2; j_gene: TRBJ2-1; abundance: .; CDR3nt: TGTGCCAGCAGCCAAGGGACTAGCGGGGGGGCGCGGCAGTTCTTC; CDR3aa: CASSQGTSGGARQFF
v_gene: TRBV27; d_gene: .; j_gene: TRBJ1-1; abundance: .; CDR3nt: TGTGCCAGCACCTCCGGGATTGAGATGAACACTGAAGCTTTCTTT; CDR3aa: CASTSGIEMNTEAFF
v_gene: TRBV5-1; d_gene: TRBD2; j_gene: TRBJ2-2; abundance: many; CDR3nt: TGCGCCAGCAGCTCAGCGGGGCTCGCGAACACCGGGGAGCTGTTTTTT; CDR3aa: CASSSAGLANTGELFF
v_gene: TRBV13; d_gene: .; j_gene: TRBJ2-1; abundance: few; CDR3nt: TGTGCCAGCAGCCAAGGCGGTACTTACAATGAGCAGTTCTTC; CDR3aa: CASSQGGTYNEQFF
v_gene: TRBV5-1; d_gene: .; j_gene: TRBJ2-1; abundance: few; CDR3nt: TGCGCCAGCAGCTTCGTAGCGGAGATTACCTACAATGAGCAGTTCTTC; CDR3aa: CASSFVAEITYNEQFF
v_gene: TRBV4-2; d_gene: TRBD1; j_gene: TRBJ1-1; abundance: many; CDR3nt: TGTGCCAGCAGCCAAGAGAACGGAGGGGGCCACACTGAAGCTTTCTTT; CDR3aa: CASSQENGGGHTEAFF
v_gene: TRBV20-1; d_gene: TRBD2; j_gene: TRBJ2-1; abundance: few; CDR3nt: TGCAGTGCTAGACGGACTAGCGGGGGGACTAGCTCCTACAATGAGCAGTTCTTC; CDR3aa: CSARRTSGGTSSYNEQFF
v_gene: TRBV5-1; d_gene: TRBD2; j_gene: TRBJ2-5; abundance: once; CDR3nt: TGCGCCAGCAGCTCCGGACTAGCGGCCCCTGGGGGGGAGACCCAGTACTTC; CDR3aa: CASSSGLAAPGGETQYF
v_gene: TRBV7-9; d_gene: .; j_gene: TRBJ2-1; abundance: few; CDR3nt: TGTGCCAGCAGCTTTCCTGAGCAGTTCTTC; CDR3aa: CASSFPEQFF
v_gene: TRBV12-5; d_gene: .; j_gene: TRBJ1-2; abundance: .; CDR3nt: TGTGCTAGTGGTGCCCAGGGTGGCCAGGAAGACTACACCTTC; CDR3aa: CASGAQGGQEDYTF
v_gene: TRBV20-1; d_gene: .; j_gene: TRBJ2-1; abundance: many; CDR3nt: TGCAGTGCTAGCGGGCGGTCGAGTGAGCAGTTCTTC; CDR3aa: CSASGRSSEQFF
v_gene: TRBV4-3; d_gene: .; j_gene: TRBJ1-1; abundance: few; CDR3nt: TGCGCCAGCAGCCAGGCGACAGGGAACACTGAAGCTTTCTTT; CDR3aa: CASSQATGNTEAFF
v_gene: TRBV21-1; d_gene: .; j_gene: TRBJ2-5; abundance: many; CDR3nt: TGTGCCAGCAGCAAATCTAGGTCGCCCCAAGAGACCCAGTACTTC; CDR3aa: CASSKSRSPQETQYF
v_gene: TRBV4-1; d_gene: TRBD2; j_gene: TRBJ2-7; abundance: many; CDR3nt: TGCGCCAGCTCCCTTCGGGAGGACGAGCAGTACTTC; CDR3aa: CASSLREDEQYF
v_gene: TRBV12-5; d_gene: .; j_gene: TRBJ2-2; abundance: few; CDR3nt: TGTGCTAGTGGTTTCCTTCTAGCGCGAACCGGGGAGCTGTTTTTT; CDR3aa: CASGFLLARTGELFF
v_gene: TRBV7-2; d_gene: TRBD1; j_gene: TRBJ1-5; abundance: few; CDR3nt: TGTGCCAGCAGCGTCGGGACAGAATTCAATCAGCCCCAGCATTTT; CDR3aa: CASSVGTEFNQPQHF
v_gene: TRBV9; d_gene: .; j_gene: TRBJ1-2; abundance: few; CDR3nt: TGTGCCAGCAGCGTAGCAGGATATGGCTACACCTTC; CDR3aa: CASSVAGYGYTF
v_gene: TRBV7-3; d_gene: .; j_gene: TRBJ2-7; abundance: .; CDR3nt: TGTGCCAGCAGCCCCGGTGTACGGGCCTCCTACGAGCAGTACTTC; CDR3aa: CASSPGVRASYEQYF
v_gene: TRBV20-1; d_gene: .; j_gene: TRBJ2-2; abundance: few; CDR3nt: TGCAGTGCTAGAGCACTAGGGTACTACACCGGGGAGCTGTTTTTT; CDR3aa: CSARALGYYTGELFF
v_gene: TRBV6-5; d_gene: .; j_gene: TRBJ2-1; abundance: many; CDR3nt: TGTGCCAGCAGTTCCTTGGATGAGCAGTTCTTC; CDR3aa: CASSSLDEQFF
v_gene: TRBV28; d_gene: .; j_gene: TRBJ2-1; abundance: .; CDR3nt: TGTGCCAGCAGACCTGCAGGGTTAAACAATGAGCAGTTCTTC; CDR3aa: CASRPAGLNNEQFF
v_gene: TRBV15; d_gene: TRBD2; j_gene: TRBJ2-3; abundance: .; CDR3nt: TGTGCCACCAGCAGAGAAGTGGGGAGCGGGGGGGCCGGCGATACGCAGTATTTT; CDR3aa: CATSREVGSGGAGDTQYF
v_gene: TRBV30; d_gene: .; j_gene: TRBJ2-5; abundance: few; CDR3nt: TGTGCCTGGAGTTACCGACAGTCGCGGTGGGAGACCCAGTACTTC; CDR3aa: CAWSYRQSRWETQYF
v_gene: TRBV12-3/TRBV12-4; d_gene: .; j_gene: TRBJ2-7; abundance: few; CDR3nt: TGTGCCAGCAGTCCTGAGGGGTTGAGCTCCTACGAGCAGTACTTC; CDR3aa: CASSPEGLSSYEQYF
v_gene: TRBV6-2/TRBV6-3; d_gene: TRBD1; j_gene: TRBJ1-1; abundance: many; CDR3nt: TGTGCCAGCAGTTACTCCGGGACAGGGTCGGCTGAAGCTTTCTTT; CDR3aa: CASSYSGTGSAEAFF
v_gene: TRBV30; d_gene: TRBD1; j_gene: TRBJ2-7; abundance: many; CDR3nt: TGTGCCTGGAGAAGGACAGGGGCACACGAGCAGTACTTC; CDR3aa: CAWRRTGAHEQYF
v_gene: TRBV20-1; d_gene: TRBD2; j_gene: TRBJ2-3; abundance: few; CDR3nt: TGCAGTGCTAGCGGGCGGGGGGGCACAGATACGCAGTATTTT; CDR3aa: CSASGRGGTDTQYF
v_gene: TRBV9; d_gene: .; j_gene: TRBJ2-3; abundance: .; CDR3nt: TGTGCCAGCAGCGTCGGGGGGCGGGACACAGATACGCAGTATTTT; CDR3aa: CASSVGGRDTDTQYF
v_gene: TRBV12-3/TRBV12-4; d_gene: TRBD1; j_gene: TRBJ1-1; abundance: .; CDR3nt: TGTGCCAGCAGAAAACCGGGACAGATGAACACTGAAGCTTTCTTT; CDR3aa: CASRKPGQMNTEAFF
v_gene: TRBV6-5; d_gene: .; j_gene: TRBJ1-1; abundance: .; CDR3nt: TGTGCCAGCAGTTATAAACCTGGTCCGGGTGGCACTGAAGCTTTCTTT; CDR3aa: CASSYKPGPGGTEAFF
v_gene: TRBV19; d_gene: .; j_gene: TRBJ1-2; abundance: .; CDR3nt: TGTGCCAGTAGTATTGGGGGCAGAGCTAACTATGGCTACACCTTC; CDR3aa: CASSIGGRANYGYTF
v_gene: TRBV10-3; d_gene: .; j_gene: TRBJ2-3; abundance: few; CDR3nt: TGTGCCATCAGTGACCCGGTGGGCGCGAGCACAGATACGCAGTATTTT; CDR3aa: CAISDPVGASTDTQYF
v_gene: TRBV7-9; d_gene: TRBD2; j_gene: TRBJ2-1; abundance: many; CDR3nt: TGTGCCAGCAGACTAGCGGGGGATAATGAGCAGTTCTTC; CDR3aa: CASRLAGDNEQFF
v_gene: TRBV12-3/TRBV12-4; d_gene: .; j_gene: TRBJ1-2; abundance: .; CDR3nt: TGTGCCAGCAGTGCCCTAACAGGGTCTGGGTATGGCTACACCTTC; CDR3aa: CASSALTGSGYGYTF